The 18 T cell receptor beta chains in this list originate from one sample, sequenced in a study of shared clonotypes between healthy human individuals. TCRdb's copy holds only in-frame clones and misses some; the assay was immunoSEQ multiplex PCR. The sample carries about 2,500,000 clones, about 92% recorded once. Sequencing input: naive CD4+ T cells sorted from blood. Indicated subset: CD45RA+ positively selected. These receptors all come from a man younger than 35 in good health.

This chain links TRBV7-9 with TRBJ2-3; 11 bases agree with TRBD1. The V and J ends lost 5 bases and 4 bases, in that order; junction bases with no gene match: 5. Per germline, CDR1 SEHNR and CDR2 FQNEAQ (reference sequence). The CDR3 extends over 15 amino acids. The CDR3 DNA reads TGTGCCAGCAGCGTTGGACAGGGGGCCCCAGATACGCAGTATTTT. Encoded protein: CASSVGQGAPDTQYF.

The rearrangement joins TRBV14 to TRBJ1-2; D is perhaps TRBD1 (5 bases). CDR1 is SGHDN, CDR2 FVKESK, per germline. V lost 4 bases, J lost 1 base, and 7 bases lay in between. The CDR3 loop spans 13 amino acids. The DNA for the CDR3 is TGTGCCAGCAGCCCGACAGTTAACTATGGCTACACCTTC. Residues: CASSPTVNYGYTF. Filled out from reference TRBV14 and TRBJ1-2, the complete variable domain reads EAGVTQFPSHSVIEKGQTVTLRCDPISGHDNLYWYRRVMGKEIKFLLHFVKESKQDESGMPNNRFLAERTGGTYSTLKVQPAELEDSGVYFCASSPTVNYGYTFGSGTRLTVV.

This chain connects TRBV21-1 to TRBJ2-5; the table's D call of TRBD2 was not tested on the DNA. The last part of the DNA fits TRBJ2-7 better; the J call may be wrong. TRBV21-1 is recorded as a pseudogene. This CDR3 has 14 amino acids. The CDR3 sequence: CASSKQWSSYEQYF. CDR3 DNA: TGTGCCAGCAGCAAACAATGGTCGAGCTACGAGCAGTACTTC.

The J gene is TRBJ1-6, the V gene TRBV27; D not resolved. V was cut by 5 bases and J by 9 bases, with 14 bases left in between. CDR1 MNHEY and CDR2 SMNVEV come from the germline V gene (reference sequence). This CDR3 is 14 amino acids long. CDR3 in amino acids: CASSPRQSSSPLHF. The DNA for the CDR3 is TGTGCCAGCAGTCCCCGACAATCAAGTTCACCCCTCCACTTT.

The gene calls are TRBV7-2 and TRBJ1-2; TRBD1 aligns across 7 bases. After removal of 5 bases from V and 8 bases from J, the junction contained 14 bases not matched to a gene. CDR3 size: 15 residues. Germline V gene sequence: CDR1 SGHTA, CDR2 FQGNSA. The CDR3 loop is CASSPGGNPSAGYTF. For the CDR3, the DNA is TGTGCCAGCAGCCCAGGGGGAAATCCCTCGGCGGGCTACACCTTC. Full variable domain (remainder filled in from reference TRBV7-2 and TRBJ1-2): GAGVSQSPSNKVTEKGKDVELRCDPISGHTALYWYRQSLGQGLEFLIYFQGNSAPDKSGLPSDRFSAERTGGSVSTLTIQRTQQEDSAVYLCASSPGGNPSAGYTFGSGTRLTVV.

The genes are TRBV7-9 and TRBJ2-6; D is possibly TRBD2 (6 bases). This CDR3 comprises 16 residues. The V gene lost 0 bases and the J gene lost 0 bases, with 6 bases spanning the gap. Germline-derived CDR1 and CDR2 are SEHNR and FQNEAQ (reference sequence). CDR3 sequence reads: CASSLAGGSGANVLTF. CDR3 in DNA: TGTGCCAGCAGCTTAGCCGGGGGCTCTGGGGCCAACGTCCTGACTTTC.

The chain has TRBV14 and TRBJ2-2, with D hard to call. This CDR3 spans 12 amino acids. Looked up from germline, CDR1 is SGHDN and CDR2 is FVKESK. Trimming shortened V by 1 base and J by 7 bases, and 4 bases separated the two germline ends. CDR3 loop: CASSQGLGELFF. The CDR3 nucleotides read TGTGCCAGCAGCCAAGGCCTCGGGGAGCTGTTTTTT.

V gene TRBV11-2 combines with J gene TRBJ2-1; 8 nucleotides match TRBD2. V lost 0 bases, J lost 6 bases, and 4 bases stayed unmatched. This CDR3 comprises 15 residues. From germline, CDR1 is SGHAT and CDR2 FQNNGV. The chain's CDR3 is CASSLDWGLVNEQFF. DNA for the CDR3: TGTGCCAGCAGCTTAGATTGGGGACTAGTCAATGAGCAGTTCTTC. The whole variable domain, filled in from reference TRBV11-2 and TRBJ2-1, reads EAGVAQSPRYKIIEKRQSVAFWCNPISGHATLYWYQQILGQGPKLLIQFQNNGVVDDSQLPKDRFSAERLKGVDSTLKIQPAKLEDSAVYLCASSLDWGLVNEQFFGPGTRLTVL.

This chain links TRBV7-9 with TRBJ2-3, with 9 bases that match TRBD1. Germline V gene lookup returns CDR1 SEHNR and CDR2 FQNEAQ (reference sequence). CDR3 size: 15 residues. J lost 3 bases, V lost 4 bases, and 5 bases had no gene match. The CDR3 bases are TGTGCCAGCAGCTCTGCCGGGACAGGGACAGATACGCAGTATTTT. Translating it yields CASSSAGTGTDTQYF.

This sequence joins TRBV6-5 and TRBJ1-1; 7 nucleotides align to TRBD1. The J segment lost 0 bases and the V segment lost 6 bases, leaving 4 bases of the junction unmatched. The CDR3 runs to 14 residues. Germline V lookup: CDR1 MNHEY, CDR2 SVGAGI. The CDR3 sequence: CASSDRALNTEAFF. CDR3 nucleotide sequence: TGTGCCAGCAGCGACAGGGCGCTGAACACTGAAGCTTTCTTT.

The V call is TRBV6-6, the J call TRBJ1-3, with D tentatively TRBD1 (5 bases). Germline-derived CDR1 and CDR2 are MNHNY and SVGAGI (reference sequence). The CDR3 covers 13 residues. Trimming cost V 5 bases and J 4 bases, with 9 bases left between them. The CDR3 DNA sequence: TGTGCCAGCAGTGCGGGGGGGGGAAACACCATATATTTT. Translating it yields CASSAGGGNTIYF.

Details on this clone: The sample carries other DNA sequences with the same CDR3. V is TRBV5-4 and J is TRBJ1-5; D is unresolved. CDR1 and CDR2 from the germline V gene are SGHNT and YYREEE (reference sequence). The CDR3 is 14 residues long. V lost 0 bases and J 2 bases, leaving 6 bases between the germline ends. CDR3 amino acids: CASSLGGGNQPQHF. CDR3 DNA: TGTGCCAGCAGCTTGGGCGGGGGCAATCAGCCCCAGCATTTT.

V usage is TRBV4-1 and J usage is TRBJ2-3; the D gene could be TRBD1 or TRBD2 (6 bases each). V lost 0 bases to trimming and J lost 4 bases, with 17 bases between them. Per the germline V gene, CDR1 is MGHRA and CDR2 is YSYEKL. This CDR3 contains 17 residues. The CDR3 bases are TGCGCCAGCAGCCAAGACAGGCGGGACACGACGGCAGATACGCAGTATTTT. Its translation: CASSQDRRDTTADTQYF.

This clone was observed a few times. Within the sample, other DNA sequences also encode this same CDR3. This chain links TRBV2 with TRBJ1-2; D might be TRBD1 (6 bases). Germline V gene sequence: CDR1 SNHLY, CDR2 FYNNEI. V was shortened by 6 bases and J by 2 bases, with 7 bases between the two germline ends. This CDR3 spans 12 amino acids. This chain's CDR3 is CASRQGNYGYTF. The DNA for the CDR3 is TGTGCCAGCAGGCAGGGGAACTATGGCTACACCTTC.

The gene calls are TRBV30 and TRBJ2-1; 9 positions agree with TRBD2. Losses at the gene ends were 0 bases for V and 4 bases for J; bases not matched to a gene: 4. Germline values: CDR1 GTSNPN, CDR2 SVGIG (reference sequence). This CDR3 has 15 amino acids. The CDR3 here is CAWSVWSGGYNEQFF. CDR3 nucleotide sequence: TGTGCCTGGAGTGTATGGAGCGGGGGGTACAATGAGCAGTTCTTC.

This chain uses TRBV6-1 with TRBJ2-3, with no clear D. The germline V gene encodes CDR1 MNHNS and CDR2 SASEGT. The CDR3 length is 12 residues. V was cut by 1 base and J by 6 bases, with 5 bases left in between. The CDR3 DNA reads as TGTGCCAGCAGTGAAGGGCGGGATACGCAGTATTTT. Its protein is CASSEGRDTQYF.

J is TRBJ2-7 and V is TRBV2, with 7 bases fitting TRBD2. Germline trimming cut 5 bases from V and 2 bases from J; bases unmatched to any gene: 12. CDR1 and CDR2 from the germline V gene are SNHLY and FYNNEI. The CDR3 totals 16 residues. The CDR3 coding sequence is TGTGCCAGCAGTAATAGCCCCTGGGGGGGGGCCTACGAGCAGTACTTC. This encodes CASSNSPWGGAYEQYF.

Only one count was recorded for this clone. The J gene is TRBJ2-3, the V gene TRBV5-1, with D perhaps TRBD2 (5 bases). CDR3 length: 14 residues. V dropped 3 bases and J dropped 5 bases, with 13 bases sitting between them. CDR1 is SGHRS, CDR2 YFSETQ, per germline. The CDR3 nucleotides are TGCGCCAGCAGCTCCCAACTAGGCCAAGATACGCAGTATTTT. It is translated as CASSSQLGQDTQYF.